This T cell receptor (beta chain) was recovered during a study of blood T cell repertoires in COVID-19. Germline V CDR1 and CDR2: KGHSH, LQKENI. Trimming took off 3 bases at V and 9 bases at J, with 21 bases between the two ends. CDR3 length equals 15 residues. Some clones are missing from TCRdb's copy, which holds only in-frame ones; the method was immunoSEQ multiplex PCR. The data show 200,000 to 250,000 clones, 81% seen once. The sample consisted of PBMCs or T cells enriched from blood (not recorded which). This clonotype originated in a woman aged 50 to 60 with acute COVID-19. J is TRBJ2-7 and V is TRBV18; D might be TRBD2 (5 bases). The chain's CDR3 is CASSPGVSGGVWQYF. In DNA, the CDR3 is TGTGCCAGCTCACCGGGAGTCTCGGGCGGTGTATGGCAGTACTTC.